The 21 T cell receptor beta chains in this list originate from one sample, sequenced in a study of shared clonotypes between healthy human individuals. Method: immunoSEQ multiplex PCR; TCRdb's copy keeps in-frame clones and lacks some. The data show some 1 million clones, with roughly 80% seen just once and 1.4% to 1.5% held by the top ten. Sequenced sample: memory CD4+ T cells sorted from blood. The subset was: CD45RA-negative fraction. The source is a man aged 18 to 29 in good health.

The chain links TRBV5-1 to TRBJ2-2; D might be TRBD1 (5 bases). V was pared by 6 bases and J by 0 bases, with 9 bases between. The CDR3 sequence is 14 residues long. From germline, CDR1 is SGHRS and CDR2 YFSETQ. The CDR3 loop is CASNQGTNTGELFF. DNA for the CDR3: TGCGCCAGCAACCAGGGTACGAACACCGGGGAGCTGTTTTTT.

In its sample, this clone was seen once. The chain is built from TRBV27 and TRBJ1-5; D perhaps matches TRBD1 (5 bases). The germline gives CDR1 MNHEY, CDR2 SMNVEV (reference sequence). This CDR3 comprises 15 residues. Between the trimmed V and J ends, which lost 5 bases and 5 bases, there was a span of 16 bases. Here the CDR3 reads CASSPLQGTDQPQHF. DNA of the CDR3: TGTGCCAGCAGTCCCCTCCAGGGTACGGATCAGCCCCAGCATTTT.

This clone is a singleton in its sample. The chain combines TRBV29-1 with TRBJ2-3; D gene ambiguous. The CDR3 has 13 residues. V shed 6 bases and J shed 3 bases, with 13 bases lying between them. CDR1 and CDR2 from the germline V gene are SQVTM and ANQGSEA. DNA for the CDR3: TGCAGCGTGGGTTCCATATTTACAGATACGCAGTATTTT. It specifies CSVGSIFTDTQYF.

The V call is TRBV7-9, the J call TRBJ1-4, with D uncertain. V was clipped by 8 bases and J by 4 bases, with 11 bases between them. Looked up from germline, CDR1 is SEHNR and CDR2 is FQNEAQ (reference sequence). CDR3 length: 13 residues. The CDR3 region is CASDLLVNEKLFF. The CDR3 DNA follows: TGTGCCAGCGATCTTTTGGTTAATGAAAAACTGTTTTTT.

The genes are TRBV30 and TRBJ1-2, with D unresolved. From germline, CDR1 is GTSNPN and CDR2 SVGIG (reference sequence). Trimming left V 0 bases short and J 0 bases short, with 5 bases between. The CDR3 runs to 13 residues. CDR3 in DNA: TGTGCCTGGAGTGTACAGTCTAACTATGGCTACACCTTC. This codes for CAWSVQSNYGYTF.

CDR3 DNA: TGTGCCAGCAGCCTGGACGTGAACTCCTACGAGCAGTACTTC. Translating it yields CASSLDVNSYEQYF. The chain is built from TRBV6-1 and TRBJ2-7; D gene uncertain. The CDR3 sequence is 14 residues long. Germline-derived CDR1 and CDR2 are MNHNS and SASEGT. V was trimmed by 6 bases and J by 0 bases, leaving 12 bases between them.

V usage is TRBV5-4 and J usage is TRBJ2-2; D gene ambiguous. Between the trimmed V and J ends, which lost 2 bases and 4 bases, there was a span of 3 bases. The CDR3 is 12 residues long. The germline V gene has CDR1 SGHNT and CDR2 YYREEE (reference sequence). As DNA, the CDR3 is TGTGCCAGCAGCTTCGTCACCGGGGAGCTGTTTTTT. It encodes CASSFVTGELFF.

This clone was picked up a small number of times. The chain combines TRBV7-8 with TRBJ1-1; 8 bases line up with TRBD1. With V trimmed by 4 bases and J by 3 bases, 10 bases remained unmatched. The CDR3 spans 16 residues. Germline CDR1 reads SGHVS; CDR2 reads FQNEAQ. CDR3 amino acids: CASSSRVDRVYTEAFF. Written as DNA, the CDR3 is TGTGCCAGCAGCTCTCGAGTGGACAGGGTTTACACTGAAGCTTTCTTT.

Concerning this clone: This may arise from a read error, as a much more abundant clone is one base away. This CDR3 is also generated by other DNA sequences in the sample. The chain uses TRBV7-9 and TRBJ2-7, with D tentatively TRBD1 (5 bases). Trimming shortened V by 5 bases and J by 0 bases, and 8 bases separated the two germline ends. Germline V gives CDR1 SEHNR, CDR2 FQNEAQ (reference sequence). CDR3 length: 13 amino acids. The CDR3 coding sequence is TGTGCCAGCAGCCTAGGGGTCTCCTACGAGCAGTACTTC. This codes for CASSLGVSYEQYF.

This chain links TRBV19 with TRBJ1-6; D may be TRBD1 (5 bases). The length of the CDR3 is 15 residues. The germline V and J ends were trimmed by 3 bases and 9 bases, with 15 bases remaining between them. Germline V CDR1 and CDR2: LNHDA, SQIVND (reference sequence). The CDR3 loop reads CASSMNGAMGSPLHF. The CDR3 bases are TGTGCCAGTAGTATGAATGGGGCTATGGGTTCACCCCTCCACTTT.

V gene TRBV6-6 combines with J gene TRBJ2-7; maybe TRBD1 (6 bases). CDR3 length equals 14 residues. Germline V gene data show CDR1 as MNHNY and CDR2 as SVGAGI (reference sequence). The ends were cut back, 5 bases at V and 2 bases at J, with 13 bases in the middle. CDR3 residues: CASSQGQLTYEQYF. CDR3 coding DNA: TGTGCCAGCAGTCAAGGACAGTTGACCTACGAGCAGTACTTC.

To note about this clone: Other DNA sequences of this sample code for an identical CDR3. V is TRBV15 and J is TRBJ1-6; TRBD1 aligns across 8 bases. V shed 3 bases, J shed 7 bases, and the junction held 2 bases outside the gene matches. From germline, CDR1 is LNHNV and CDR2 YYDKDF (reference sequence). This CDR3 region has 14 residues. CDR3 protein: CATSRDRDNSPLHF. In nucleotides, the CDR3 is TGTGCCACCAGCAGGGACAGGGACAATTCACCCCTCCACTTT.

On this clone: The same CDR3 can be traced to other DNA sequences in this sample. The gene calls are TRBV4-3 and TRBJ2-7; TRBD1 matches at 8 bases. The V gene's germline CDR1 is LGHNA and CDR2 YSLEER. The junction had 6 bases not matched to a gene; V was cut back by 0 bases and J by 2 bases. This CDR3 region has 16 residues. The CDR3 sequence is CASSQDPGQGPYEQYF. For the CDR3, the DNA is TGCGCCAGCAGCCAAGATCCAGGACAGGGACCCTACGAGCAGTACTTC.

The rearrangement links TRBV14 to TRBJ1-1; D not certain. V lost 0 bases, J lost 11 bases, and 13 bases lay in between. The CDR3 is 13 amino acids. Germline V CDR1 and CDR2: SGHDN, FVKESK. The CDR3 DNA is TGTGCCAGCAGCCAAGAATATCCCGGGCGGGCTTTCTTT. Translated, it gives CASSQEYPGRAFF.

This clone has a handful of counts. This chain links TRBV10-3 with TRBJ2-5; TRBD2 is a possible D gene (5 bases). The V gene lost 8 bases and the J gene lost 4 bases, with 8 bases spanning the gap. The CDR3 totals 11 residues. Germline V gene data show CDR1 as ENHRY and CDR2 as SYGVKD. CDR3 sequence: CAIGERETQYF. Here the CDR3 DNA reads TGTGCCATCGGGGAGAGAGAGACCCAGTACTTC.

This clone was seen once. J is TRBJ2-4 and V is TRBV11-1; D is unclear. This CDR3 is 14 amino acids long. Germline assignment: CDR1 SGHAT and CDR2 FQDESV (reference sequence). With 0 bases removed from V and 1 base from J, the gap between germline ends came to 4 bases. CDR3 DNA: TGTGCCAGCAGCTTAGCGGGGGCCAAAAACATTCAGTACTTC. Translated: CASSLAGAKNIQYF. Using reference TRBV11-1 and TRBJ2-4 for the parts outside the CDR3, the full variable domain is EAEVAQSPRYKITEKSQAVAFWCDPISGHATLYWYRQILGQGPELLVQFQDESVVDDSQLPKDRFSAERLKGVDSTLKIQPAELGDSAMYLCASSLAGAKNIQYFGAGTRLSVL.

This clone occurred a few times. The rearrangement joins TRBV7-2 to TRBJ2-5, with D perhaps TRBD1 (6 bases). The DNA end is more similar to TRBJ2-7, so the J call may be wrong. This CDR3 has 14 amino acids. Germline CDR1 and CDR2: SGHTA and FQGNSA. CDR3 in DNA: TGTGCCAGCAGCCGGGCCGGACAGAACTACGAGCAGTACTTC. It translates to CASSRAGQNYEQYF.

This chain connects TRBV6-6 to TRBJ1-2; D is undetermined. V was clipped by 6 bases and J by 8 bases, with 16 bases between them. The CDR3 is made up of 13 amino acids. Germline assignment: CDR1 MNHNY and CDR2 SVGAGI (reference sequence). CDR3 coding DNA: TGTGCCAGCAGCCTCGGAGGCCCTGGGGGCTACACCTTC. Its translation is CASSLGGPGGYTF.

The J gene is TRBJ2-1, the V gene TRBV6-1; 12 nucleotides match TRBD2. The CDR3 has 15 amino acids. Per germline, CDR1 MNHNS and CDR2 SASEGT. V shed 2 bases and J 9 bases; nucleotides not matched to a gene: 5. The CDR3 nucleotides are TGTGCCAGCAGTGAACTAGCGGGAGGGCCAGGTGAGCAGTTCTTC. Its protein is CASSELAGGPGEQFF.

V is TRBV5-1 and J is TRBJ2-3; 7 positions agree with TRBD2. CDR1 is SGHRS, CDR2 YFSETQ, per germline. J was trimmed by 0 bases and V by 7 bases; bases with no gene match: 14. This CDR3 region has 17 residues. The DNA for the CDR3 is TGCGCCAGCTTTCCCTCCAGCGGGACCACTAGCACAGATACGCAGTATTTT. Translation gives CASFPSSGTTSTDTQYF. Filled out from reference TRBV5-1 and TRBJ2-3, the complete variable domain reads KAGVTQTPRYLIKTRGQQVTLSCSPISGHRSVSWYQQTPGQGLQFLFEYFSETQRNKGNFPGRFSGRQFSNSRSEMNVSTLELGDSALYLCASFPSSGTTSTDTQYFGPGTRLTVL.

This chain uses TRBV6-6 with TRBJ1-1, with D uncertain. V dropped 6 bases and J dropped 3 bases, with 14 bases sitting between them. Germline V lookup: CDR1 MNHNY, CDR2 SVGAGI (reference sequence). The CDR3 is 14 amino acids. CDR3 DNA sequence: TGTGCCAGCAGATCGCGGACGGAGGACACTGAAGCTTTCTTT. Translating gives CASRSRTEDTEAFF.